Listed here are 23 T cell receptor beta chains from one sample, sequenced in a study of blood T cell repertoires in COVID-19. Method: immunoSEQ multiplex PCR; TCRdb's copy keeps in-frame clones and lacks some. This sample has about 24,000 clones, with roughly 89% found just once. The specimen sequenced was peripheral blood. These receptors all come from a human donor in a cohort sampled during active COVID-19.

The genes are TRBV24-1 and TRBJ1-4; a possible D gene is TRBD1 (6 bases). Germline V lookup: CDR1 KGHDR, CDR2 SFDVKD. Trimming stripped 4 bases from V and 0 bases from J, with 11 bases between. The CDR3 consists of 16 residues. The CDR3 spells CATSDCTGTTNEKLFF. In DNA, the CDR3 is TGTGCCACCAGTGACTGCACAGGGACAACTAATGAAAAACTGTTTTTT.

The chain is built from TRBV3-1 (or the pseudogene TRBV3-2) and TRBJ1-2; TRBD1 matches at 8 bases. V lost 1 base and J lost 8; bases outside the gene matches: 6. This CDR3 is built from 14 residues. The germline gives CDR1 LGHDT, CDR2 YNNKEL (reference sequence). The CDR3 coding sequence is TGTGCCAGCAGCCAAGGAGGACAGGGCGGGGGCTACACCTTC. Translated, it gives CASSQGGQGGGYTF.

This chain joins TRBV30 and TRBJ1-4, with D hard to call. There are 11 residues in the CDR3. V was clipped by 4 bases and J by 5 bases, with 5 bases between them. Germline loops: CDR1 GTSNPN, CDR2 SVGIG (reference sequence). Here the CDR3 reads CAWTGNEKLFF. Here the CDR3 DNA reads TGTGCCTGGACAGGAAATGAAAAACTGTTTTTT. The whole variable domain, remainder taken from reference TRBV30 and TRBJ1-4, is SQTIHQWPATLVQPVGSPLSLECTVEGTSNPNLYWYRQAAGRGLQLLFYSVGIGQISSEVPQNLSASRPQDRQFILSSKKLLLSDSGFYLCAWTGNEKLFFGSGTQLSVL.

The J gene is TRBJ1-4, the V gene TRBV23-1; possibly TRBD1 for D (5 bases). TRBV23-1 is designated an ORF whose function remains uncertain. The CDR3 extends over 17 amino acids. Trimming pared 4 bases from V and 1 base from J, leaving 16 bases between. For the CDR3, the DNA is TGCGCCAGCAGTCGCCGGACGGGGGGTGGAACTAATGAAAAACTGTTTTTT. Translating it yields CASSRRTGGGTNEKLFF.

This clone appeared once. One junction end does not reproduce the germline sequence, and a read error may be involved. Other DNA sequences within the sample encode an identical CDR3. The CDR3 DNA sequence: TGTGCCAGCAGCCGTATCGAGGGGGACACCGAAGCTTTCTTT. Encoded protein: CASSRIEGDTEAFF. The V call is TRBV3-1 (or the pseudogene TRBV3-2), the J call TRBJ1-1; D is possibly TRBD1 (6 bases). The CDR3 totals 14 residues. Germline V lookup: CDR1 LGHDT, CDR2 YNNKEL (reference sequence).

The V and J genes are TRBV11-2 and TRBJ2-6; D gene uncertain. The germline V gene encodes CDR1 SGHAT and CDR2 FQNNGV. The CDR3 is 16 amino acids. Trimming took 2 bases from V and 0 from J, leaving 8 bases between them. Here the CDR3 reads CASSLSSGSGANVLTF. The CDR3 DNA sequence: TGTGCCAGCAGCTTAAGTTCGGGCTCTGGGGCCAACGTCCTGACTTTC.

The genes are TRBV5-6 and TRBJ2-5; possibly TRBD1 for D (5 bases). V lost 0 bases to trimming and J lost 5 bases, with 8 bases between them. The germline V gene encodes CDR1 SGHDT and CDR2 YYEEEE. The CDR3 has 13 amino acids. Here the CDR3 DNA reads TGTGCCAGCAGCTTGGGGGCAGGGGAGACCCAGTACTTC. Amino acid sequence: CASSLGAGETQYF.

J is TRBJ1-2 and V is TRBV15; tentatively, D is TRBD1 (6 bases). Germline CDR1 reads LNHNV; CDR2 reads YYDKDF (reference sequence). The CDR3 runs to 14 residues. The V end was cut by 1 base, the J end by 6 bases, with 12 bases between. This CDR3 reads CATSRGWGQDGYTF. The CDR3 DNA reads TGTGCCACCAGCAGAGGGTGGGGGCAGGATGGCTACACCTTC.

CDR3 bases: TGTGCCAGCAGCCGAAGGGCAGGGGACACCGGGGAGCTGTTTTTT. Protein: CASSRRAGDTGELFF. V gene TRBV11-2 combines with J gene TRBJ2-2; TRBD1 is a possible D gene (6 bases). This CDR3 is 15 amino acids long. V was pared by 5 bases and J by 3 bases, with 13 bases between. Germline assignment: CDR1 SGHAT and CDR2 FQNNGV. Full variable domain (remainder filled in from reference TRBV11-2 and TRBJ2-2): EAGVAQSPRYKIIEKRQSVAFWCNPISGHATLYWYQQILGQGPKLLIQFQNNGVVDDSQLPKDRFSAERLKGVDSTLKIQPAKLEDSAVYLCASSRRAGDTGELFFGEGSRLTVL.

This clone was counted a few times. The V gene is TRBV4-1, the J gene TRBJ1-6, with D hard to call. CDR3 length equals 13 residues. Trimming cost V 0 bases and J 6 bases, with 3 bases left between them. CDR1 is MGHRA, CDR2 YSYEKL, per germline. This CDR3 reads CASSQEANSPLHF. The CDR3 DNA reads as TGCGCCAGCAGCCAAGAGGCTAATTCACCCCTCCACTTT.

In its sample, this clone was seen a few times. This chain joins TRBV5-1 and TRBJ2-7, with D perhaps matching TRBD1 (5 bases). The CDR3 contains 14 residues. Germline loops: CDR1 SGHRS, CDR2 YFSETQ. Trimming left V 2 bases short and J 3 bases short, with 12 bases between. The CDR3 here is CASSFPPRDYEQYF. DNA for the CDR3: TGCGCCAGCAGCTTCCCCCCCAGGGACTACGAGCAGTACTTC.

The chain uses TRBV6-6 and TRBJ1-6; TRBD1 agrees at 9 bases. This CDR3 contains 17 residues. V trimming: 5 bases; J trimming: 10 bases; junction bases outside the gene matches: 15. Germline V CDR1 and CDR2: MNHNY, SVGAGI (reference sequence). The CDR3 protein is CASSRSGRDRVGSPLHF. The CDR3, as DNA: TGTGCCAGCAGTCGGTCGGGACGGGACAGGGTGGGGTCACCCCTCCACTTT.

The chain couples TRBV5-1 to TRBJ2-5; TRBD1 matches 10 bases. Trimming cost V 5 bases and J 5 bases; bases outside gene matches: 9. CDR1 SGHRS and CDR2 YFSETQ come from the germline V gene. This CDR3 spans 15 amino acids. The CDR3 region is CASSEDRGLGETQYF. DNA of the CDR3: TGCGCCAGCAGTGAAGACAGGGGGCTAGGGGAGACCCAGTACTTC.

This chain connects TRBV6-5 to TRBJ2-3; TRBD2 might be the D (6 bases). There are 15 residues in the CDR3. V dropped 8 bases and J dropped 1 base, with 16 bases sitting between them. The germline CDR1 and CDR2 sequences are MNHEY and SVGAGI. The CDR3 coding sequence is TGTGCCAGCCGACCCCGCGGAGGGGGCACAGATACGCAGTATTTT. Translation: CASRPRGGGTDTQYF.

The DNA of the CDR3 is TGCGCCAGCAGCCCGCAGGGAAGAAACACTGAAGCTTTCTTT. It codes for CASSPQGRNTEAFF. This chain uses TRBV4-1 with TRBJ1-1; D is perhaps TRBD1 (5 bases). CDR1 and CDR2 from the germline V gene are MGHRA and YSYEKL. V was trimmed by 4 bases and J by 2 bases, leaving 11 bases between them. This CDR3 spans 14 amino acids.

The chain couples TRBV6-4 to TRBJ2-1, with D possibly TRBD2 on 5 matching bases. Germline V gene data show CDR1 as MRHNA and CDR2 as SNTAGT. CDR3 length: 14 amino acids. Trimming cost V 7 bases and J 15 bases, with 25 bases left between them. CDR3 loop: CASIHQRAGVSWFF. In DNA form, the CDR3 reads TGTGCCAGCATTCATCAGAGGGCGGGTGTCAGCTGGTTCTTC.

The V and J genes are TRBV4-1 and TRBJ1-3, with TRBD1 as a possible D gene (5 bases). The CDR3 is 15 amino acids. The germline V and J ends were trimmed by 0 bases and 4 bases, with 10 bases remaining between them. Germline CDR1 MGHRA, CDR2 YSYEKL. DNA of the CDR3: TGCGCCAGCAGCCAAGATGGGGCGGTCGGAAACACCATATATTTT. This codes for CASSQDGAVGNTIYF.

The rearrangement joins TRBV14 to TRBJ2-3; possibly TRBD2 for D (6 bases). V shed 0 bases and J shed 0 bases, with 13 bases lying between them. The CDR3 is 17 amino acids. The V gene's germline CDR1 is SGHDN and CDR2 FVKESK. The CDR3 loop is CASSQEVGGPSTDTQYF. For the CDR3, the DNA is TGTGCCAGCAGCCAAGAGGTCGGGGGTCCTAGCACAGATACGCAGTATTTT.

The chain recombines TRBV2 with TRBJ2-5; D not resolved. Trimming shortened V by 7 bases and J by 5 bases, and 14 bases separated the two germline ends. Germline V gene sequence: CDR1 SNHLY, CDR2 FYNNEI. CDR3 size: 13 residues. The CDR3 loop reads CASMGPLRETQYF. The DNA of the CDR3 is TGTGCCAGCATGGGCCCCTTAAGGGAGACCCAGTACTTC. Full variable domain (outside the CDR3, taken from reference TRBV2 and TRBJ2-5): EPEVTQTPSHQVTQMGQEVILRCVPISNHLYFYWYRQILGQKVEFLVSFYNNEISEKSEIFDDQFSVERPDGSNFTLKIRSTKLEDSAMYFCASMGPLRETQYFGPGTRLLVL.

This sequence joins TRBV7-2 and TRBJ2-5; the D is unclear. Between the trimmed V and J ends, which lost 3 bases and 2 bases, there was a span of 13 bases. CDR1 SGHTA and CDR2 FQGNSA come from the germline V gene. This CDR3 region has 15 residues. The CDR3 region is CASSFPPASQETQYF. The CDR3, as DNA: TGTGCCAGCAGCTTCCCCCCAGCGTCGCAAGAGACCCAGTACTTC.

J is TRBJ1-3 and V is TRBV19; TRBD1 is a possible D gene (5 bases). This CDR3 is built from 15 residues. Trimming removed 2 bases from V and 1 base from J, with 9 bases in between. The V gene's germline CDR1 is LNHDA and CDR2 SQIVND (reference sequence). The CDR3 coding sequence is TGTGCCAGTAGTATAACCGGGGGATCTGGAAACACCATATATTTT. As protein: CASSITGGSGNTIYF.

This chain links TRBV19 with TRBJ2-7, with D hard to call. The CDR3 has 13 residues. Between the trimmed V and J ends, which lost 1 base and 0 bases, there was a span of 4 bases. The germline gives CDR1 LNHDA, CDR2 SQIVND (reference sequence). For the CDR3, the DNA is TGTGCCAGTAGTATAGGCAGCTCCTACGAGCAGTACTTC. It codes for CASSIGSSYEQYF.

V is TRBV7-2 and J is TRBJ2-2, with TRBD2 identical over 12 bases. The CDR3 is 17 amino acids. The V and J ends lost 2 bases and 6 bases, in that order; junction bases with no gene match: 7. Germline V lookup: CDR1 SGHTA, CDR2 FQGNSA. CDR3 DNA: TGTGCCAGCAGCTTACGGTCCCTAGCGGGGGGGCCCGGGGAGCTGTTTTTT. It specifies CASSLRSLAGGPGELFF. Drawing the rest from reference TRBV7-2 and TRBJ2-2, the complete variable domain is GAGVSQSPSNKVTEKGKDVELRCDPISGHTALYWYRQSLGQGLEFLIYFQGNSAPDKSGLPSDRFSAERTGGSVSTLTIQRTQQEDSAVYLCASSLRSLAGGPGELFFGEGSRLTVL.